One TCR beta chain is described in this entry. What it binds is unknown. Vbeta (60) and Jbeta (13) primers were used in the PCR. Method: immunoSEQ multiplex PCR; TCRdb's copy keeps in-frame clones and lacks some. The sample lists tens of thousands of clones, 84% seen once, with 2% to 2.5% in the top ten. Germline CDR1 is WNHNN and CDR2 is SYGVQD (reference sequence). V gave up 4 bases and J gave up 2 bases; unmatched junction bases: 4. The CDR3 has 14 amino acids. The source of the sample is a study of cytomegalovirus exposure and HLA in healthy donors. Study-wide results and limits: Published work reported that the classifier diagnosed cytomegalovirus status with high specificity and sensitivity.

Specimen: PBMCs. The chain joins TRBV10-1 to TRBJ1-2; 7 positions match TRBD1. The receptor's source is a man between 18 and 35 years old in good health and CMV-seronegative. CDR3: CASSAGTVNYGYTF. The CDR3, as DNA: TGCGCCAGCAGTGCTGGGACAGTCAACTATGGCTACACCTTC.